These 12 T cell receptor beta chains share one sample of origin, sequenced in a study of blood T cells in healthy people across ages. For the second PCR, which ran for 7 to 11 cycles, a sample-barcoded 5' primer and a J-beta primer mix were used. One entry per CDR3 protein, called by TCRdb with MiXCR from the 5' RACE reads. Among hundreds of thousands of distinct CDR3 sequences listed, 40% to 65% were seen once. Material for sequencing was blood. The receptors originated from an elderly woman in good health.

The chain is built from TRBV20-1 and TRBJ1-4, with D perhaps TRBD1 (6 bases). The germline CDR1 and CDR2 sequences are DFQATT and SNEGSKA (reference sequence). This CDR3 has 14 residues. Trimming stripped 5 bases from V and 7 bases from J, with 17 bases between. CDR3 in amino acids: CSASDRLGGEKLFF. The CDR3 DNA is TGCAGTGCTTCCGACAGACTAGGGGGTGAAAAACTGTTTTTT.

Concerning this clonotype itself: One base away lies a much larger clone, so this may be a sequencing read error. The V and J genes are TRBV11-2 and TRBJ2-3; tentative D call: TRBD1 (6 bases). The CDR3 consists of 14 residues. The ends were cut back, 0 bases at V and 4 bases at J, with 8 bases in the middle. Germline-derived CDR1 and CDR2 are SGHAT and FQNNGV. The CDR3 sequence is CASSLDEGADTQYF. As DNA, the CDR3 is TGTGCCAGCAGCTTAGATGAGGGGGCAGATACGCAGTATTTT.

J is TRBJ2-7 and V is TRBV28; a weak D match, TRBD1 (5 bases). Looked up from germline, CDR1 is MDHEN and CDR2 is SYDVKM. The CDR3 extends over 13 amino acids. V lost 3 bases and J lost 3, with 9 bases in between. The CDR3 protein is CASSFPQVYEQYF. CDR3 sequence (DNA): TGTGCCAGCAGTTTCCCACAGGTCTACGAGCAGTACTTC.

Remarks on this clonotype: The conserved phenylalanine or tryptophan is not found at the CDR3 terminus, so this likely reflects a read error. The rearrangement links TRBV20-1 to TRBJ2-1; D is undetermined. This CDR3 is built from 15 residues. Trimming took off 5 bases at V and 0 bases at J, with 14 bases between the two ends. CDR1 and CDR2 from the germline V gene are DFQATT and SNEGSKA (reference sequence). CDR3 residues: CSAGVPQRSYNEQFL. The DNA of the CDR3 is TGCAGTGCTGGAGTTCCACAACGCTCCTACAATGAGCAGTTCCTC.

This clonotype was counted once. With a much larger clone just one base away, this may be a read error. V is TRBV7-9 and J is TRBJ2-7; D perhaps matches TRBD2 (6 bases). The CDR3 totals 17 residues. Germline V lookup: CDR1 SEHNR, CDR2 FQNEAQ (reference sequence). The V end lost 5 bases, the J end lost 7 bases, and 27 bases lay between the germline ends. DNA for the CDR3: TGTGCCAGCAGCCGTGGACATTTCGGGAGCTCCTACAATGAGCAGTACTTC. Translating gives CASSRGHFGSSYNEQYF.

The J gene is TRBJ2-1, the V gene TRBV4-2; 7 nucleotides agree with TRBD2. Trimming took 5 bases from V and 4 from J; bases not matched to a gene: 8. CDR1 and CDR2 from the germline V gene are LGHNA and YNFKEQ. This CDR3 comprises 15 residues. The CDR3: CASSLGLEPYNEQFF. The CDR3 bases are TGTGCCAGCAGCTTAGGACTAGAACCATACAATGAGCAGTTCTTC.

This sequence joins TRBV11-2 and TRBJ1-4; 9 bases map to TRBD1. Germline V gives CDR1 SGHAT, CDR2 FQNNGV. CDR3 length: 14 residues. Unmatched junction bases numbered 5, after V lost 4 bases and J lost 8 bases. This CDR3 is CASSSTGGHEKLFF. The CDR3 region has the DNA TGTGCCAGCAGCTCTACAGGGGGCCACGAAAAACTGTTTTTT.

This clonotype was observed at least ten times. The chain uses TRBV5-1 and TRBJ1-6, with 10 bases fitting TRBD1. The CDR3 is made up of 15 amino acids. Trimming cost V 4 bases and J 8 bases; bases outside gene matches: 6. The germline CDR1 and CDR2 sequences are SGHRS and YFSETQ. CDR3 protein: CASSHRDRGHSPLHF. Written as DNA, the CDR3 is TGCGCCAGCAGCCACCGGGACAGGGGACATTCACCCCTCCACTTT. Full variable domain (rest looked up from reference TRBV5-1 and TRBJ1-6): KAGVTQTPRYLIKTRGQQVTLSCSPISGHRSVSWYQQTPGQGLQFLFEYFSETQRNKGNFPGRFSGRQFSNSRSEMNVSTLELGDSALYLCASSHRDRGHSPLHFGNGTRLTVT.

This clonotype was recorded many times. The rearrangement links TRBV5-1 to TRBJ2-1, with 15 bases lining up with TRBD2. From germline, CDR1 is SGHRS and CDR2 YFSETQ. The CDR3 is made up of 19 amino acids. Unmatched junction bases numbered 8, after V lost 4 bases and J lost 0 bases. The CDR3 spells CASSGWTSGGESSYNEQFF. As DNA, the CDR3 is TGCGCCAGCAGCGGCTGGACTAGCGGGGGGGAGAGCTCCTACAATGAGCAGTTCTTC. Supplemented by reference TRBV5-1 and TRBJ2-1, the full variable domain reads KAGVTQTPRYLIKTRGQQVTLSCSPISGHRSVSWYQQTPGQGLQFLFEYFSETQRNKGNFPGRFSGRQFSNSRSEMNVSTLELGDSALYLCASSGWTSGGESSYNEQFFGPGTRLTVL.

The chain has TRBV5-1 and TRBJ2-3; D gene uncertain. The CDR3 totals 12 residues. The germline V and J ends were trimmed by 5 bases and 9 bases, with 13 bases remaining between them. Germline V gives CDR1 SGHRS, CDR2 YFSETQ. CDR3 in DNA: TGCGCCAGCAGTTCTGACACTTTGACGCAGTATTTT. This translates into CASSSDTLTQYF.

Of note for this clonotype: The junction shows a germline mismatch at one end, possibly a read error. The CDR3 reads CASSLTSDRTDSRHF. CDR3 nucleotide sequence: TGTGCTAGCAGCTTAACCAGCGACAGGACCGACTCCCGGCATTTT. V and J are TRBV7-2 and TRBJ1-5, with TRBD1 as a possible D gene (6 bases). CDR1 SGHTA and CDR2 FQGNSA come from the germline V gene. There are 15 residues in the CDR3. Supplemented by reference TRBV7-2 and TRBJ1-5, the full variable domain reads GAGVSQSPSNKVTEKGKDVELRCDPISGHTALYWYRQSLGQGLEFLIYFQGNSAPDKSGLPSDRFSAERTGGSVSTLTIQRTQQEDSAVYLCASSLTSDRTDSRHFGDGTRLSIL.

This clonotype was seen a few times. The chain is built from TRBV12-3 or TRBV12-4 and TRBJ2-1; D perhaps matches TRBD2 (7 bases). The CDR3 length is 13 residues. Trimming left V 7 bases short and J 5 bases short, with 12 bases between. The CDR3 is CASTRGADNEQFF. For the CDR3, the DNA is TGTGCCAGCACTCGGGGGGCCGACAATGAGCAGTTCTTC.